A selection of T cell receptor beta chains follows, all from one sample in a study of blood T cell repertoires in COVID-19. Some clones are missing from TCRdb's copy, which holds only in-frame ones; the method was immunoSEQ multiplex PCR. The sample lists over 15,000 clones, 70% to 90% seen once, with 55% to 65% in the top ten. The sequenced material came from peripheral blood. Every receptor here comes from a man older than 75 with acute or convalescent COVID-19. CDR3s include the opening cysteine and the closing phenylalanine or tryptophan. Fields, in order: V gene, J gene, CDR3 protein.

TRBV7-3	TRBJ1-3	CASSLTRGNTIYF
TRBV9	TRBJ2-3	CASSWDSSADTQYF
TRBV2	TRBJ1-5	CASSLRGYNQPQHF
TRBV28	TRBJ1-2	CASSIILTGIDGYTF
TRBV5-6	TRBJ1-5	CASSLRDSSRQPQHF
TRBV7-2	TRBJ1-1	CASSLVFAFRGTEAFF
TRBV12-3/TRBV12-4	TRBJ2-2	CAVRGGNTGELFF
TRBV27	TRBJ1-5	CASSLRTGKGQPQHF
TRBV5-4	TRBJ1-1	CASSSGTGLITEAFF
TRBV11-2	TRBJ2-1	CASSRTGGAYNEQFF
TRBV3-1/TRBV3-2	TRBJ2-1	CASSRLAGGYNEQFF
TRBV19	TRBJ1-2	CASSKTGVNYGYTF
TRBV18	TRBJ1-4	CASSPSLAATNEKLFF
TRBV7-8	TRBJ1-2	CASSPGQGRNYGYTF
TRBV11-2	TRBJ2-1	CASSLNSINEQFF
TRBV19	TRBJ1-5	CASSSYSGEGQPQHF
TRBV28	TRBJ1-1	CASSLEGSTGHGTEAFF
TRBV7-2	TRBJ2-3	CASGLRRTSTDTQYF
TRBV11-2	TRBJ1-6	CASSPRTGSSYNSPLHF
TRBV6-5	TRBJ1-2	CASSPRRSNYGYTF
TRBV19	TRBJ2-2	CASRGQVNTGELFF
TRBV5-5	TRBJ1-4	CASSLGAGGEKLFF
TRBV6-6	TRBJ1-4	CASSLEEKLFF
TRBV15	TRBJ1-3	CATSRDRNTIYF
TRBV6-5	TRBJ2-7	CASRDRVSEQYF
TRBV27	TRBJ2-3	CASSPRLSYTQYF
TRBV3-1/TRBV3-2	TRBJ1-2	CASSQTDYGYTF
TRBV19	TRBJ1-5	CASMGRDRGKQPQHF
TRBV7-3	TRBJ2-5	CASSLQAGLQETQYF
TRBV10-2	TRBJ1-3	CASSAWTGPRGNTIYF
TRBV6-6	TRBJ2-1	CASSYYRANEQFF
TRBV5-5	TRBJ1-4	CASMGQTTNEKLFF
TRBV28	TRBJ1-5	CAGRGGFGPQHF
TRBV5-5	TRBJ1-3	CASSFQDETGNTIYF
TRBV6-5	TRBJ2-7	CVSSPTTGPYEQYF
TRBV5-8	TRBJ1-1	CASSLETNQGTDEAFF
TRBV3-1/TRBV3-2	TRBJ1-2	CASSQPGGYGYTF
TRBV7-8	TRBJ2-2	CATAKGVATGELFF
TRBV7-2	TRBJ1-1	CASSLVYRNTEAFF
TRBV4-2	TRBJ2-1	CASSKTGGNEQFF
TRBV11-1	TRBJ2-4	CASSPDRDIQYF